Presented here are 3 T cell receptor beta chains from one specimen sequenced in a study of T cells in Graves' hyperthyroidism and ophthalmopathy. The TCR beta CDR3 regions underwent amplification using RNA transcripts as the source. Initially, a first-round RT-PCR of the TCR CDR3 employed the HTBI primer set. TCRdb redid the calling of the multiplex PCR reads with MiXCR, one entry per CDR3 protein. The sample holds hundreds of thousands of distinct CDR3 sequences, about a fifth seen once. The specimen sequenced was blood. The source of these receptors is a man aged 25 to 40 with Graves' ophthalmopathy.

This clonotype was detected ten times or more. This chain links TRBV28 with TRBJ1-2, with D hard to call. This CDR3 is built from 14 residues. Germline V lookup: CDR1 MDHEN, CDR2 SYDVKM. V gave up 1 base and J gave up 0 bases, with 6 bases separating them. The DNA for the CDR3 is TGTGCCAGCAGTTTATATGGCACTAACTATGGCTACACCTTC. Residues: CASSLYGTNYGYTF.

About this clonotype: Germline and junction disagree at one end, which may indicate a read error. The CDR3 protein is CASSQDHGEEFF. The DNA for the CDR3 is TGTGCCAGCAGCCAAGATCACGGCGAGGAGTTCTTC. The rearrangement uses TRBV4-1 and TRBJ2-1; D gene unclear. The CDR3 length is 12 residues. The germline V gene encodes CDR1 MGHRA and CDR2 YSYEKL.

The V and J genes are TRBV11-2 and TRBJ2-3, with 8 bases matching TRBD2. CDR3 length: 18 amino acids. Germline V gene sequence: CDR1 SGHAT, CDR2 FQNNGV. Losses at the gene ends were 4 bases for V and 0 bases for J; bases not matched to a gene: 12. In DNA form, the CDR3 reads TGTGCCAGCAGCTCCCCGGGAGGGTGGTATACTAGCACAGATACGCAGTATTTT. Residues: CASSSPGGWYTSTDTQYF.